The entry that follows covers one TCR beta chain sequence. The antigen is undetermined. This CDR3 is 14 amino acids long. Germline CDR1 and CDR2: SGHAT and FQNNGV. V gave up 6 bases and J gave up 4 bases; unmatched junction bases: 9. The PCR contained 60 Vbeta and 13 Jbeta primers. Here immunoSEQ multiplex PCR was the method, and the copy in TCRdb shows in-frame clones only, minus some. Among approximately 88,000 clones, 60% to 80% were seen once, and the ten largest hold about 3.8%. The data belong to a study of cytomegalovirus exposure and HLA in healthy donors. Findings and limits, study-wide: The study designated roughly 150 TCR beta chains cytomegalovirus-associated. According to reports, the classifier identified cytomegalovirus status with high specificity and sensitivity. CMV serostatus was the only recorded immune exposure for donors. The authors judged a highly shared variant cluster likely a sequencing artifact.

The receptor comes from a man aged 25-45 years in good health and CMV-seronegative. This rearrangement joins TRBV11-2 to TRBJ2-7, with TRBD2 matching 7 bases. The sequencing sample was made of PBMCs. The CDR3 nucleotides read TGTGCCAGCAGAGGTATGGGGGGGGTGTACGAGCAGTACTTC. Translating it yields CASRGMGGVYEQYF.